Listed below are T cell receptor beta chains from one sample, sequenced in a study of control samples from healthy donors and cancer patients. Assay: immunoSEQ multiplex PCR; the TCRdb copy retains only in-frame clones and omits some. The repertoire holds 40,000 to 65,000 clones, with roughly 87% as singletons. The specimen was PBMCs. These receptor sequences come from a man aged 60 to 75 with head and neck cancer. Each CDR3 is given with its conserved first and last residue. A D gene is named only where the DNA matches it firmly. Only some rows state a clone size, as once, few, many or a class for expanded clones.

v_call	j_call	clone_size	d_call	cdr3_nt	cdr3_aa
TRBV29-1	TRBJ2-1	NA	NA	TGCAGCGTTGTGGAGGGGCGGCAGTTCTTC	CSVVEGRQFF
TRBV14	TRBJ2-3	NA	NA	TGTGCCAGCAGCCAACAGGGACTTTCGGCTGTAGATACGCAGTATTTT	CASSQQGLSAVDTQYF
TRBV4-3	TRBJ2-5	NA	NA	TGCGCCAGCAGCCAAGGTATAAACCAAGAGACCCAGTACTTC	CASSQGINQETQYF
TRBV29-1	TRBJ1-2	few	TRBD1	TGCAGCGCCCAGAGCGGGACAGTTTATGGCTACACCTTC	CSAQSGTVYGYTF
TRBV28	TRBJ2-7	few	TRBD1	TGTGCCCTAGCCCCCGGGACAGGGGACTACGAGCAGTACTTC	CALAPGTGDYEQYF
TRBV5-1	TRBJ2-3	NA	TRBD2	TGCGCCAGCAGCTCGGGACTAGCGGGCCCTAGCACAGATACGCAGTATTTT	CASSSGLAGPSTDTQYF
TRBV5-1	TRBJ2-1	NA	NA	TGCGCCAGCAGCACGGGAGTTCCCTACAATGAGCAGTTCTTC	CASSTGVPYNEQFF
TRBV30	TRBJ1-6	NA	NA	TGTGCCTGGATGCCACTTCAACCGGGAAACTCACCCCTCCACTTT	CAWMPLQPGNSPLHF
TRBV2	TRBJ2-7	NA	TRBD2	TGTGCCAGCAGTGAAGGCCTAGCGGGAACCCCCCCCTACGAGCAGTACTTC	CASSEGLAGTPPYEQYF
TRBV5-1	TRBJ2-1	NA	TRBD2	TGCGCCAGCAGCTTCTTAGCGGGGGTCAGCTACAATGAGCAGTTCTTC	CASSFLAGVSYNEQFF
TRBV18	TRBJ2-3	NA	NA	TGTGCCAGCTCACCATCTAGCACAGATACGCAGTATTTT	CASSPSSTDTQYF
TRBV10-3	TRBJ2-2	once	NA	TGTGCCATCAGTGAGTCTCGGGTCGCGAACACCGGGGAGCTGTTTTTT	CAISESRVANTGELFF
TRBV5-5	TRBJ2-3	NA	NA	TGTGCCAGCAGGGGCTGGAAGGGAGCGGTAGATACGCAGTATTTT	CASRGWKGAVDTQYF
TRBV6-2/TRBV6-3	TRBJ2-4	NA	NA	TGTGCCAGCAGTTTGGGGAAAACTATAGCCAAAAACATTCAGTACTTC	CASSLGKTIAKNIQYF
TRBV24-1	TRBJ2-7	few	TRBD1	TGTGCCACCAGTGACCCCCCAGACCGGGACAGATCCTACGAGCAGTACTTC	CATSDPPDRDRSYEQYF
TRBV6-1	TRBJ1-1	NA	NA	TGTGCCAGCAGTGATCTGGGCAGGCGAGAGACTGAAGCTTTCTTT	CASSDLGRRETEAFF
TRBV27	TRBJ1-5	NA	NA	TGTGCCAGCAGTTTTCGGGGGAATCAGCCCCAGCATTTT	CASSFRGNQPQHF
TRBV27	TRBJ2-6	few	TRBD1	TGTGCCAGCAGTTGGACAGGGCCGGGGGCCAACGTCCTGACTTTC	CASSWTGPGANVLTF
TRBV5-1	TRBJ2-6	NA	NA	TGCGCCAGCAGCTTGGAAATCGCTGGGGCCAACGTCCTGACTTTC	CASSLEIAGANVLTF
TRBV10-1	TRBJ1-2	NA	NA	TGCGCCAGCAGGCCGGTAGGCTACACCTTC	CASRPVGYTF
TRBV28	TRBJ1-5	NA	TRBD1	TGTGCCAGCAGCTATAAGGACAGGGGTCTTTGGCAGCCCCAGCATTTT	CASSYKDRGLWQPQHF
TRBV11-2	TRBJ2-1	NA	TRBD2	TGTGCCAGCAGCTCCCTGGGGCTAGCGGGAGTACGGGAGCAGTTCTTC	CASSSLGLAGVREQFF
TRBV4-2	TRBJ2-7	NA	NA	TGTGCCAGCAGCCAAGATGGACAGTCGATCTACGAGCAGTACTTC	CASSQDGQSIYEQYF
TRBV30	TRBJ1-2	once	TRBD1	TGTGCCTGGGGGGGAGCAGGGGGCGGCCTCGGCTACACCTTC	CAWGGAGGGLGYTF
TRBV28	TRBJ2-3	NA	TRBD1	TGTGCCAGCAGCTCGGGGGACAGGCTACCCACAGATACGCAGTATTTT	CASSSGDRLPTDTQYF
TRBV27	TRBJ2-5	NA	TRBD1	TGTGCCAGCAGCCCGGGACAGGGCGGAAATTACGAGACCCAGTACTTC	CASSPGQGGNYETQYF
TRBV7-8	TRBJ2-3	NA	TRBD1	TGTGCCAGCAGCCCAGACAGGGCCACAGATACGCAGTATTTT	CASSPDRATDTQYF
TRBV29-1	TRBJ1-2	once	NA	TGCAGCGTTGCGGAGGGGAGCAACTATGGCTACACCTTC	CSVAEGSNYGYTF
TRBV28	TRBJ2-3	NA	NA	TGTGCCAGCAGTTTATTCGGCCAAACGCAGTATTTT	CASSLFGQTQYF
TRBV7-2	TRBJ1-4	NA	NA	TGTGCCAGCAGCTTAAACGGGATCGTGAATGAAAAACTGTTTTTT	CASSLNGIVNEKLFF
TRBV3-1/TRBV3-2	TRBJ2-3	NA	NA	TGTGCCAGCAGCCCGCAGAGCAGGGCAGATACGCAGTATTTT	CASSPQSRADTQYF
TRBV11-2	TRBJ1-6	NA	NA	TGTGCCAGCAGCGTTGAGGGAGGATTGAGTTCACCCCTCCACTTT	CASSVEGGLSSPLHF
TRBV15	TRBJ2-2	NA	TRBD1	TGTGCCACCAGCAGGGACAGGAGCACCGGGGAGCTGTTTTTT	CATSRDRSTGELFF
TRBV28	TRBJ2-3	once	NA	TGTGCCAGCACCGGGGCTAGCACAGATACGCAGTATTTT	CASTGASTDTQYF
TRBV7-3	TRBJ2-3	NA	NA	TGTGCCAGCAGCCCCCTGGCCGTAACAGATACGCAGTATTTT	CASSPLAVTDTQYF
TRBV3-1/TRBV3-2	TRBJ1-1	once	NA	TGTGCCAGCAGCCAAGGTGGGACTGAAGCTTTCTTT	CASSQGGTEAFF
TRBV7-2	TRBJ1-2	NA	NA	TGTGCCAGCAGCTTAGATCGCGGGGATAACTATGGCTACACCTTC	CASSLDRGDNYGYTF
TRBV9	TRBJ2-3	NA	NA	TGTGCCAGCAGCGGGACGACAGGGGAGGGTGATACGCAGTATTTT	CASSGTTGEGDTQYF
TRBV7-9	TRBJ2-3	NA	TRBD2	TGTGCCAGCAGCTTGGGGACTAGCGGGAGCACAGATACGCAGTATTTT	CASSLGTSGSTDTQYF
TRBV21-1	TRBJ2-2	NA	NA	TGTGCCAGCAGCATCAAACCGGGACAGGGAAGGGCCGGGGAGCTGTTTTTT	CASSIKPGQGRAGELFF
TRBV5-5	TRBJ2-5	NA	NA	TGTGCCAGCACCACTCGTCCGGGGGAGGAGACCCAGTACTTC	CASTTRPGEETQYF
TRBV2	TRBJ2-3	NA	TRBD2	TGTGCCAGCAGCCACCGGGGGGTTAGCACAGATACGCAGTATTTT	CASSHRGVSTDTQYF
TRBV3-1/TRBV3-2	TRBJ2-2	NA	TRBD2	TGTGCCAGCAGCCAAGGACACCTAGCGGGGGGGCCCGGGGAGCTGTTTTTT	CASSQGHLAGGPGELFF
TRBV6-2/TRBV6-3	TRBJ2-7	NA	NA	TGTGCCAGCAGTTACGTCGGATGGTACGAGCAGTACTTC	CASSYVGWYEQYF
TRBV21-1	TRBJ1-6	NA	NA	TGTGCCAGCAGTCCCCTTAATAATTCACCCCTCCACTTT	CASSPLNNSPLHF
TRBV30	TRBJ2-7	NA	NA	TGTGCCTGGAGTAACTCCTACGAGCAGTACTTC	CAWSNSYEQYF
TRBV29-1	TRBJ1-2	NA	NA	TGCAGCATAGAGTCCGGATATGGCTACACCTTC	CSIESGYGYTF
TRBV2	TRBJ1-2	NA	TRBD1	TGTGCCAGCAGGTTAGGGGAGGGGGCTCATGGCTACACCTTC	CASRLGEGAHGYTF
TRBV2	TRBJ2-7	NA	NA	TGTGCCAGCAAGCCCCGGGTGGGTTCCCCCTACGAGCAGTACTTC	CASKPRVGSPYEQYF
TRBV5-8	TRBJ1-6	NA	NA	TGTGCTACAGCTTCCTCGCAGGCCAGCTCCTATAATTCACCCCTCCACTTT	CATASSQASSYNSPLHF
TRBV28	TRBJ1-2	NA	TRBD1	TGTGCCAGCAGTCCTATTTTCCGACAGGGCCGGGGCTATGGCTACACCTTC	CASSPIFRQGRGYGYTF
TRBV6-2/TRBV6-3	TRBJ2-1	NA	NA	TGTGCCAGCAGTCCCACTTACCAGGGCACCTACTACAATGAGCAGTTCTTC	CASSPTYQGTYYNEQFF
TRBV28	TRBJ1-6	NA	NA	TGTGCCAGCAGTTTAGGGACTCCCTCCGGACCCCTCCACTTT	CASSLGTPSGPLHF
TRBV7-2	TRBJ2-5	few	NA	TGTGCCAGCAGCTTGAGTCTATCGATCGGAGAGACCCAGTACTTC	CASSLSLSIGETQYF
TRBV28	TRBJ2-2	NA	TRBD1	TGTGCCAGCACCGGGACAGGGCGAAAGTTTGGGGGAAGGACCGGGGAGCTGTTTTTT	CASTGTGRKFGGRTGELFF